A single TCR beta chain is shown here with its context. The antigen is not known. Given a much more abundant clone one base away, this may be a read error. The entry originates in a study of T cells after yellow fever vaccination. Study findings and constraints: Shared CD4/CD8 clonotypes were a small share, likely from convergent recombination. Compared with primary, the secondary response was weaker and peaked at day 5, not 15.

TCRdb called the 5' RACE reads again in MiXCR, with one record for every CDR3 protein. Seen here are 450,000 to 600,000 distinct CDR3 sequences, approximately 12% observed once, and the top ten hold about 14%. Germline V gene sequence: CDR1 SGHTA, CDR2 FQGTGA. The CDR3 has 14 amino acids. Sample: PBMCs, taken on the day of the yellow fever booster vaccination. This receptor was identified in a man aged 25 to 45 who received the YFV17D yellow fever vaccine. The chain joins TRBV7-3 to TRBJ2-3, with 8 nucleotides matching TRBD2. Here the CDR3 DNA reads TGTGCCGGCAGCTTTACCAGCGGGAGTGGTACGCAGTATTTT. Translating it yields CAGSFTSGSGTQYF.